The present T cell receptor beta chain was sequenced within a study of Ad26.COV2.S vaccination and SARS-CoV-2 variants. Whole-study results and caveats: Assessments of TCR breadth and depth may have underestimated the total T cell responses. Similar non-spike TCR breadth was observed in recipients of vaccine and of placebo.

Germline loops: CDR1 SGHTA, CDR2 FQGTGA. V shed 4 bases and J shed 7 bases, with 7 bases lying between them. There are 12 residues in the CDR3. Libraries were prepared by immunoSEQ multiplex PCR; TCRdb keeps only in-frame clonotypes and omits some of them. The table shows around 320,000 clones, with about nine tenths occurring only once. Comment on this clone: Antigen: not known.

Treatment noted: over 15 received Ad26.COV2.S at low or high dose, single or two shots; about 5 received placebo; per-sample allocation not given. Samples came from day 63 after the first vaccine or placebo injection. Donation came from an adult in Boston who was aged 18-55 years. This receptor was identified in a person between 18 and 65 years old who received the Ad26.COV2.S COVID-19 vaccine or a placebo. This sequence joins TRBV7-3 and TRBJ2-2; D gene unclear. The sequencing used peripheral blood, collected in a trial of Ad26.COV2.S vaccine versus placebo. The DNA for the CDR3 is TGTGCCAGCAGCTCGGCCCGCGGGGAGCTGTTTTTT. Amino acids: CASSSARGELFF.